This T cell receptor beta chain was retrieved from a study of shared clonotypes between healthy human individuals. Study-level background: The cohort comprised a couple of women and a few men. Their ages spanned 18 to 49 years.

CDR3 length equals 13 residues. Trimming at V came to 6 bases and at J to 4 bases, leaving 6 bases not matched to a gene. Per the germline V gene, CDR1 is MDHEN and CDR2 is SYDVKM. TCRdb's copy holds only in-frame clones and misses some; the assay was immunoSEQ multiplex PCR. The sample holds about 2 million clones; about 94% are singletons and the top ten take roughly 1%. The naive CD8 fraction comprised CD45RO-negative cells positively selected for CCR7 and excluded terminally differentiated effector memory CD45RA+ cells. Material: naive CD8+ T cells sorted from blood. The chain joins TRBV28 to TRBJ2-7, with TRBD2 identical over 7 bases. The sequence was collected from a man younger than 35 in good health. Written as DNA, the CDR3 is TGTGCCAGCAGCCGGACTAGTTTTTACGAGCAGTACTTC. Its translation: CASSRTSFYEQYF.